This T cell receptor (beta chain) was sequenced during a study of identical twins. The CDR3 has 13 amino acids. V gave up 5 bases and J gave up 5 bases; unmatched junction bases: 5. Per the germline V gene, CDR1 is LNHNV and CDR2 is YYDKDF (reference sequence). Unique molecular identifiers were in the cDNA, with template-switch universal primer binding. A single record per CDR3 protein comes from TCRdb applying MiXCR to the 5' RACE reads. The sample shows a few hundred thousand distinct CDR3 sequences, around 6.5% of them seen only once. The sample also formed part of further work on T cells expressing NK-cell markers. That source notes: Researchers report these clonotypes also headed the CD3+CD56-NKG2C+ fraction in a handful of donors.

The V gene is TRBV15, the J gene TRBJ2-5; 7 positions agree with TRBD1. The TCR comes from a woman under 30 in good health. Sequencing was carried out using CD8+ T cells sorted from blood. CDR3: CATSRDRGETQYF. The CDR3 nucleotides read TGTGCCACCAGCCGGGACAGAGGGGAGACCCAGTACTTC. The full variable domain, completed using reference TRBV15 and TRBJ2-5, is DAMVIQNPRYQVTQFGKPVTLSCSQTLNHNVMYWYQQKSSQAPKLLFHYYDKDFNNEADTPDNFQSRRPNTSFCFLDIRSPGLGDTAMYLCATSRDRGETQYFGPGTRLLVL.